The next 15 T cell receptor beta chains were all read from a single sample in a study of cytomegalovirus exposure and HLA in healthy donors. This PCR relied on a set of 60 Vbeta primers and 13 Jbeta primers. The repertoire was sequenced with immunoSEQ multiplex PCR; TCRdb's copy has only in-frame clones and lacks some. The data show some 130,000 clones, about 80% seen once. Specimen: PBMCs. These receptors originate from a human donor in good health.

CDR3 protein: CASSLSGGALETQYF. The CDR3 DNA reads as TGTGCCAGCAGTTTAAGCGGGGGGGCTCTAGAAACCCAGTACTTC. The rearrangement joins TRBV28 to TRBJ2-5; 10 nucleotides line up with TRBD2. V lost 2 bases, J lost 8 bases, and 8 bases stayed unmatched. This CDR3 is 15 amino acids long. The germline CDR1 and CDR2 sequences are MDHEN and SYDVKM.

CDR3 amino acids: CASRRRERGSPLHF. The CDR3 bases are TGTGCCAGCAGAAGACGGGAGAGGGGTTCACCCCTCCACTTT. The chain uses TRBV2 and TRBJ1-6; weak D call: TRBD1 (5 bases). The CDR3 is 14 amino acids. CDR1 is SNHLY, CDR2 FYNNEI, per germline. With 6 bases removed from V and 9 bases from J, the gap between germline ends came to 15 bases. Together with reference TRBV2 and TRBJ1-6, the CDR3 gives the full variable domain: EPEVTQTPSHQVTQMGQEVILRCVPISNHLYFYWYRQILGQKVEFLVSFYNNEISEKSEIFDDQFSVERPDGSNFTLKIRSTKLEDSAMYFCASRRRERGSPLHFGNGTRLTVT.

The chain uses TRBV4-2 and TRBJ1-2; D call uncertain. Trimming shortened V by 0 bases and J by 8 bases, and 7 bases separated the two germline ends. The CDR3 length is 12 residues. Germline CDR1 is LGHNA and CDR2 is YNFKEQ. CDR3 sequence (DNA): TGTGCCAGCAGCCAAGAAGGAGGCGGCTACACCTTC. It specifies CASSQEGGGYTF.

The gene calls are TRBV29-1 and TRBJ1-3; D is undetermined. Germline CDR1 is SQVTM and CDR2 is ANQGSEA. This CDR3 is built from 11 residues. V was shortened by 8 bases and J by 4 bases, with 9 bases between the two germline ends. DNA of the CDR3: TGCAGCTCAGAAGTAGGAAACACCATATATTTT. Translating it yields CSSEVGNTIYF.

The V gene is TRBV5-5, the J gene TRBJ2-7; perhaps TRBD1 as D (5 bases). This CDR3 has 14 residues. V was cut by 1 base and J by 3 bases, with 11 bases left in between. The V gene's germline CDR1 is SGHKS and CDR2 YYEKEE (reference sequence). CDR3 amino acids: CASSLWQGDYEQYF. CDR3 DNA sequence: TGTGCCAGCAGCTTGTGGCAGGGCGACTACGAGCAGTACTTC.

The rearrangement links TRBV27 to TRBJ2-1, with 8 nucleotides matching TRBD2. The CDR3 extends over 16 amino acids. Germline V gene sequence: CDR1 MNHEY, CDR2 SMNVEV (reference sequence). The V segment lost 0 bases and the J segment 8 bases; nucleotides outside the gene matches: 9. The CDR3 here is CASSLSSGGPNDEQFF. In DNA, the CDR3 is TGTGCCAGCAGTTTATCGTCGGGGGGGCCAAATGATGAGCAGTTCTTC.

The chain has TRBV4-2 and TRBJ1-4; 7 nucleotides align to TRBD1. The CDR3 sequence is 14 residues long. Unmatched junction bases numbered 6, after V lost 4 bases and J lost 7 bases. Germline V gives CDR1 LGHNA, CDR2 YNFKEQ. The CDR3 spells CASSRQGGSEKLFF. CDR3 nucleotides: TGTGCCAGCAGCCGCCAGGGGGGCAGTGAAAAACTGTTTTTT.

The rearrangement joins TRBV6-5 to TRBJ2-5; 9 nucleotides align to TRBD1. The DNA end lines up better with TRBJ2-7; the J call may be wrong. Germline-derived CDR1 and CDR2 are MNHEY and SVGAGI. The CDR3 runs to 14 residues. The CDR3 spells CASSGGTGTNEQYF. The DNA of the CDR3 is TGTGCCAGCAGTGGAGGGACAGGGACTAACGAGCAGTACTTC.

This clone was found a few times. The V gene is TRBV29-1, the J gene TRBJ1-1; D remains unclear. Trimming took off 5 bases at V and 3 bases at J, with 7 bases between the two ends. The CDR3 is 11 residues long. Per the germline V gene, CDR1 is SQVTM and CDR2 is ANQGSEA. CDR3 sequence: CSVTVYTEAFF. The CDR3 DNA reads TGCAGCGTTACGGTTTACACTGAAGCTTTCTTT.

The rearrangement links TRBV4-1 to TRBJ1-1; D not resolved. The CDR3 runs 18 residues. The germline V gene encodes CDR1 MGHRA and CDR2 YSYEKL. Trimming took 3 bases from V and 0 from J, leaving 20 bases between them. The CDR3, as DNA: TGCGCCAGCAGCCAGGTCACCCCGACGCGGCCAATGAACACTGAAGCTTTCTTT. Translating it yields CASSQVTPTRPMNTEAFF.

Of note for this clone: One end of the junction is discordant with germline, which a read error may explain. The genes are TRBV4-1 and TRBJ2-5; possible D gene TRBD2, 6 bases. The germline CDR1 and CDR2 sequences are MGHRA and YSYEKL. This CDR3 spans 14 amino acids. This chain's CDR3 is CASSPLEGRETQYF. The CDR3 region has the DNA TGTGCCAGCAGCCCGTTGGAGGGGCGAGAGACCCAGTACTTC.

V gene TRBV28 combines with J gene TRBJ1-2; no firm D call. Germline-derived CDR1 and CDR2 are MDHEN and SYDVKM. Trimming removed 3 bases from V and 0 bases from J, with 14 bases in between. This CDR3 is 16 amino acids long. The CDR3 here is CASSFRWEGANYGYTF. CDR3 sequence (DNA): TGTGCCAGCAGTTTCCGATGGGAGGGTGCTAACTATGGCTACACCTTC.

V and J are TRBV5-6 and TRBJ2-1, with D maybe TRBD2 (5 bases). Germline values: CDR1 SGHDT, CDR2 YYEEEE. This CDR3 has 13 residues. Trimming removed 4 bases at V and 8 bases at J, with 13 bases between. The CDR3 is CASSRPSFYEQFF. The CDR3 DNA reads as TGTGCCAGCAGCCGACCTAGCTTCTATGAGCAGTTCTTC.

The chain carries TRBV19 and TRBJ2-3, with D unclear. The germline CDR1 and CDR2 sequences are LNHDA and SQIVND (reference sequence). The V and J ends lost 1 base and 4 bases respectively, with 3 bases between them. The CDR3 consists of 12 residues. CDR3 protein: CASSIAADTQYF. The CDR3 coding sequence is TGTGCCAGTAGTATAGCGGCAGATACGCAGTATTTT.

V gene TRBV9 combines with J gene TRBJ2-2, with 7 nucleotides matching TRBD1. V shed 3 bases, J shed 4 bases, and the junction held 6 bases outside the gene matches. This CDR3 is built from 15 residues. Germline-derived CDR1 and CDR2 are SGDLS and YYNGEE. CDR3 DNA: TGTGCCAGCAGCGGCCGGTACAGGGGCACCGGGGAGCTGTTTTTT. Translated: CASSGRYRGTGELFF. Variable domain in full (rest from reference TRBV9 and TRBJ2-2): DSGVTQTPKHLITATGQRVTLRCSPRSGDLSVYWYQQSLDQGLQFLIQYYNGEERAKGNILERFSAQQFPDLHSELNLSSLELGDSALYFCASSGRYRGTGELFFGEGSRLTVL.